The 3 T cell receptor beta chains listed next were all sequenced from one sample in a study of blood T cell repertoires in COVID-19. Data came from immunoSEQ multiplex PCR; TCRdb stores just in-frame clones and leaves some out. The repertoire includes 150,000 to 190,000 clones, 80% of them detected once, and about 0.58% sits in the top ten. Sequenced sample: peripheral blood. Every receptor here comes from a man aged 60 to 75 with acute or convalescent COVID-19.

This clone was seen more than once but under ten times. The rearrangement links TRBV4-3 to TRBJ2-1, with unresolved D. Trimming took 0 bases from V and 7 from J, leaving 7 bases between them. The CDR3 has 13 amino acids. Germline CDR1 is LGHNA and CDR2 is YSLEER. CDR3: CASSQDLRNEQFF. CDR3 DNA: TGCGCCAGCAGCCAAGATCTCAGGAATGAGCAGTTCTTC.

The DNA of the CDR3 is TGCAGCATTGCTAGAGCAGAGACCCAGTACTTC. Protein: CSIARAETQYF. V usage is TRBV29-1 and J usage is TRBJ2-5; D ambiguous. CDR3 length: 11 residues. Trimming took 8 bases from V and 4 from J, leaving 11 bases between them. The germline V gene has CDR1 SQVTM and CDR2 ANQGSEA.

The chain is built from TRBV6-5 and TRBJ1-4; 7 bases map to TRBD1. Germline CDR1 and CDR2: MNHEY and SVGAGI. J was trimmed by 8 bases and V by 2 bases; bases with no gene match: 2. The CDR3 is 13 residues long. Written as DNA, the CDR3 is TGTGCCAGCAGTTACAAGGACAGGGAAAAACTGTTTTTT. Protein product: CASSYKDREKLFF.